This TCR beta chain was recovered during a study of blood T cell repertoires in COVID-19 (dated by TCRdb to about 2020). Context from the whole study: Collaborator samples came from the United States, Italy and Spain and covered acute and convalescent phases of COVID-19. The prospective study material was composed of cDNA or gDNA derived from T cells, B-cell-depleted T cells, or PBMCs. Deeply sampled blood TCRbeta repertoires from subjects exposed to, actively infected with, or recovered from COVID-19 were included in the dataset. A de-identified subject ID, COVID-19 status, age in years and sex were almost always included in the sample metadata. The repertoires were released in a freely available public database intended as a resource for research on the immune response to SARS-CoV-2. Samples came from the ongoing ImmuneRACE study (first 160 participants) plus 1,254 subjects from 6 global collaborators. Where HLA class I and class II types were available, the types were taken from metadata supplied by the sample provider, not from assay-based typing.

Comment on this clone: Its recognized antigen is unknown. Per-base quality was not reported, and no clone a single base away is much larger than it.

Taken from cysteine to phenylalanine, the CDR3 has 15 residues. This entry keeps only the CDR3 DNA: 45 bases, framed from base 1. Trimming removed 4 bases from V and 5 bases from J; the gene matches leave 4 bases unexplained. As encoded in the germline V gene, CDR1 is SGHVS while CDR2 is FNYEAQ. The immunoSEQ Assay, a bias-controlled multiplex PCR, was used to amplify TCRbeta CDR3 regions from genomic DNA. In the authors' own workflow: The number of nucleated cells in each sample was estimated from the amplification of reference gene primers within the assay. To quantify the absolute abundance of each unique TCRbeta CDR3 rearrangement, sequence reads were collapsed and filtered. For each sample, productive Simpson clonality was calculated as the square root of Simpson's diversity index across productive rearrangements. TCRdb limited this immuneACCESS table to in-frame rearrangements with V and J called. A share of clones is missing; checked studies link under half to unresolved V genes, and the rest is unexplained. Clone size and V and J calls were adopted from that table, with D and trimming inferred from the DNA. Here the sample has about 160,000 clones; approximately 84% occur a single time. About 0.95% of the sample is held by the ten biggest clonotypes.

Summary of the overall study and its limitations: How much clinical and demographic metadata was included differed by source and by participant, and the metadata was provided uncurated.

The collaborating institutions used their own protocols to collect whole blood in K2EDTA tubes. For TCRbeta analysis, collaborators shipped samples in one of three forms: frozen whole blood, isolated PBMCs, or DNA extracted from either of those sample types. Input material: peripheral blood. This TCR derives from a man in his forties with acute or convalescent COVID-19. In this chain, TRBV7-6 is recombined with TRBJ2-2; 10 bases in the junction line up with TRBD1. CDR3 protein: CASSWTGGRTGELFF. The DNA reads as follows: TGTGCCAGCAGCTGGACAGGGGGGCGGACCGGGGAGCTGTTTTTT.